This is a list of T cell receptor beta chains from one sample in a study of T-cell reconstitution after alpha-beta-depleted transplantation in children. TCRdb re-called the PCR reads with MiXCR, one entry per CDR3 protein. The data show hundreds of thousands of distinct CDR3 sequences, roughly a quarter seen once. Sample: PBMCs, taken before TCRalphabeta/CD19-depleted stem cell transplant. The origin of the receptors is a girl aged 2-9 years with Fanconi anemia, due to receive a stem cell transplant. CDR3s include the opening cysteine and the closing phenylalanine or tryptophan. Fields, in order: clone size, V gene, J gene, D gene, CDR3 DNA, CDR3 protein. A D gene is named only where the DNA matches it firmly. Some rows have no size entry. The others give once, few or many, or a class for an expanded clone.

NA	TRBV25-1	TRBJ2-2	TRBD2	TGTGCCAGCAGTGAGCTAGCGGTGAACACCGGGGAGCTGTTTTTT	CASSELAVNTGELFF
NA	TRBV7-3	TRBJ2-7	NA	TGTGCCAGCAGCTTAATGGGAGGACAAGGGGACGAGCAGTACTTC	CASSLMGGQGDEQYF
few	TRBV11-1	TRBJ2-1	NA	TGTGCCAGCAGCCCCACCTCCGGGCCTAGCTCCGCAGACGGTGAGCAGTTCTTC	CASSPTSGPSSADGEQFF
many	TRBV7-2	TRBJ2-7	NA	TGTGCCAGCAGCTTAGATCAGGCATACTACTACGAGCAGTACTTC	CASSLDQAYYYEQYF
few	TRBV18	TRBJ2-7	TRBD1	TGTGCCAGCTCACCAATTTCGGACAGGGGGTACGAGCAGTACTTC	CASSPISDRGYEQYF
NA	TRBV5-6	TRBJ2-7	TRBD2	TGTGCCAGCAGCCCTGCCGAACAAGGACTAGCGGGAAACGAGCAGTACTTC	CASSPAEQGLAGNEQYF
many	TRBV20-1	TRBJ2-3	TRBD2	TGCAGTGCCACCATAGCGGGAGGGCCGGCAGATACGCAGTATTTT	CSATIAGGPADTQYF
few	TRBV20-1	TRBJ1-5	NA	TGCAGTGCTAGCGCGACGGCTAATCAGCCCCAGCATTTT	CSASATANQPQHF
many	TRBV12-3/TRBV12-4	TRBJ1-6	NA	TGTGCCAGCATTCCACAGGGTACGGACGGACCCCTCCACTTT	CASIPQGTDGPLHF
few	TRBV6-5	TRBJ2-1	TRBD2	TGTGCCAGCAGACTAGCGGGAGGGCGGAATGAGCAGTTCTTC	CASRLAGGRNEQFF
NA	TRBV20-1	TRBJ1-5	NA	TGCAGTGCTAGAGTAACAGTTAGCAATCAGCCCCAGCATTTT	CSARVTVSNQPQHF
many	TRBV12-3/TRBV12-4	TRBJ2-3	NA	TGTGCCAGCGGATCCGGGACACAAACAGATACGCAGTATTTT	CASGSGTQTDTQYF
few	TRBV20-1	TRBJ1-3	NA	TGCAGTGCCCACTTGATCTCTGGAAACACCATATATTTT	CSAHLISGNTIYF
many	TRBV29-1	TRBJ1-4	NA	TGCAGCGTTATCAGGGACCCCAATGAAAAACTGTTTTTT	CSVIRDPNEKLFF
NA	TRBV6-1	TRBJ2-7	NA	TGTGCCAGCAGCGACGGGTGGGGGCTTATGTTGGACGAGCAGTACTTC	CASSDGWGLMLDEQYF
few	TRBV5-1	TRBJ1-5	NA	TGCGCCAGCAGCTTGGAGGCGGGTAGCAATCAGCCCCAGCATTTT	CASSLEAGSNQPQHF
NA	TRBV20-1	TRBJ2-7	TRBD2	TGCAGTGCAATACTAGCGGGGACCTACGAGCAGTACTTC	CSAILAGTYEQYF
few	TRBV6-5	TRBJ2-7	TRBD2	TGTGCCAGCAGTTACTCGGGGGGGGTCTCCTACGAGCAGTACTTC	CASSYSGGVSYEQYF
many	TRBV9	TRBJ2-5	NA	TGTGCCAGCAGCGTAGCTACCACAGGCCAAGAGACCCAGTACTTC	CASSVATTGQETQYF
many	TRBV29-1	TRBJ1-2	NA	TGCAGCGTCCGACAGGCCACTAACTATGGCTACACCTTC	CSVRQATNYGYTF
few	TRBV24-1	TRBJ2-7	NA	TGTGCCACGAACTACGACGAGCAGTACTTC	CATNYDEQYF
many	TRBV7-2	TRBJ1-5	NA	TGTGCCAGCAGCTTAGACCCAGGGGTGGGCAGTCAGCCCCAGCATTTT	CASSLDPGVGSQPQHF
many	TRBV9	TRBJ2-1	NA	TGTGCCAGCAGCGTAGCGAACCTTCAGGGGGCGGGGGGATACAATGAGCAGTTCTTC	CASSVANLQGAGGYNEQFF
NA	TRBV2	TRBJ2-1	NA	TGTGCCAGCAGCACAGGATCTCCCTCCTACAATGAGCAGTTCTTC	CASSTGSPSYNEQFF